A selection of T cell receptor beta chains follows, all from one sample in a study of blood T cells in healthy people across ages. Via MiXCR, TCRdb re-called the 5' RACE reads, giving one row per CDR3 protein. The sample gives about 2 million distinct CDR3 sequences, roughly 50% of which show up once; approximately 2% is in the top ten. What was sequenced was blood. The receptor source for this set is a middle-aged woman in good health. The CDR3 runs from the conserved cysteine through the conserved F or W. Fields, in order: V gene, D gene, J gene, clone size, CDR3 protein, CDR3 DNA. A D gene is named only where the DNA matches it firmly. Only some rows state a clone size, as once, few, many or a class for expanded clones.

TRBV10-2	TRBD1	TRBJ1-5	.	CASSRDSFNQPQHF	TGCGCCAGCAGTCGGGACAGCTTCAATCAGCCCCAGCATTTT
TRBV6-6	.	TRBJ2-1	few	CASSPWLTEDNEQFF	TGTGCCAGCAGTCCTTGGTTGACAGAAGACAATGAGCAGTTCTTC
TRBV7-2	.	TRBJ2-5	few	CASSLVSRAETQYF	TGTGCCAGCAGCTTGGTTAGTCGGGCAGAGACCCAGTACTTC
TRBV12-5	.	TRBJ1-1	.	CASPGGTKAFF	TGTGCCTCCCCGGGGGGGACTAAAGCTTTCTTT
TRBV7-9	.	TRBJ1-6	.	CASTSGFSYNSPLHF	TGTGCCAGCACCTCCGGATTCTCCTATAATTCACCCCTCCACTTT
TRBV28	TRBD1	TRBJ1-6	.	CASSLLRDRVYSPLHF	TGTGCCAGCAGTTTGCTCCGGGACAGGGTCTACTCACCCCTCCACTTT
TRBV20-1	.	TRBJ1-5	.	CSASAGANQPQHF	TGCAGTGCTAGTGCAGGGGCAAATCAGCCCCAGCATTTT
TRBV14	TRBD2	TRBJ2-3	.	CASSQTRGGVTDTQYF	TGTGCCAGCAGCCAGACGCGGGGGGGCGTCACAGATACGCAGTATTTT
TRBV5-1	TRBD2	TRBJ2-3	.	CAGRKGLAGGPVTDTQYF	TGCGCCGGCAGAAAAGGACTAGCGGGGGGGCCTGTAACAGATACGCAGTATTTT
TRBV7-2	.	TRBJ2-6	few	CASRTGGFSGANVLTF	TGTGCCAGCCGAACGGGGGGCTTCTCTGGGGCCAACGTCCTGACTTTC
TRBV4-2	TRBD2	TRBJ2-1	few	CASSHLPSGSSYNEQFF	TGTGCCAGCAGCCACCTTCCTAGCGGGAGCTCCTACAATGAGCAGTTCTTC
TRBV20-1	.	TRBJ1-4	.	CSAAGPAANEKLFF	TGCAGTGCTGCTGGCCCGGCGGCTAATGAAAAACTGTTTTTT
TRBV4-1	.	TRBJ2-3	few	CASSQDALSTDTQYF	TGCGCCAGCAGCCAAGACGCATTATCAACAGATACGCAGTATTTT
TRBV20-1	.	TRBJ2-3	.	CSASGPRQGRTDTQYF	TGCAGTGCCAGTGGGCCCCGCCAAGGGAGGACAGATACGCAGTATTTT